This TCR beta chain derives from a study of spatial heterogeneity in lung cancer. Time point: sample taken at primary tumor resection. Material for sequencing was whole RNA from tumor, nontumor lung or frozen PBMC, left unsorted. A single record per CDR3 protein comes from TCRdb applying MiXCR to the 5' RACE reads. Among 85,000 to 100,000 distinct CDR3 sequences listed, approximately 12% were seen once. The CDR3 length is 16 residues. This clonotype was recorded many times. The clonotype was recovered from a male donor with early-stage non-small cell lung cancer. The chain links TRBV21-1 to TRBJ2-2; TRBD2, as called in the table, went unchecked against the DNA. TRBV21-1 is a documented pseudogene. The material sequenced was PBMCs, taken at surgery. This CDR3 reads CASSVLAGIHTGELFF. DNA for the CDR3: TGTGCCAGCAGCGTACTAGCGGGGATACACACCGGGGAGCTGTTTTTT.